Presented here are 3 T cell receptor beta chains from one specimen sequenced in a study of vaccination and CD4 T cells after COVID-19. TCRdb called the PCR reads again in MiXCR, with one record for every CDR3 protein. This sample has about 18,000 distinct CDR3 sequences; less than 80% occur once, and the top ten carry just over 1%. The material sequenced was CD4+ T cells from blood, taken before SARS-CoV-2 vaccination. All receptors derive from a human donor who had recovered from COVID-19.

The chain carries TRBV6-1 and TRBJ2-7; D uncertain. Germline V gene sequence: CDR1 MNHNS, CDR2 SASEGT. With 6 bases removed from V and 2 bases from J, the gap between germline ends came to 11 bases. The CDR3 contains 13 residues. For the CDR3, the DNA is TGTGCCAGCAGCCGCACTGATGCCTACGAGCAGTACTTC. This sequence encodes CASSRTDAYEQYF.

A few counts support this clonotype. The chain carries TRBV27 and TRBJ1-2; a possible D gene is TRBD1 (5 bases). This CDR3 comprises 15 residues. V was clipped by 5 bases and J by 3 bases, with 16 bases between them. Germline V CDR1 and CDR2: MNHEY, SMNVEV (reference sequence). The CDR3 sequence is CASSPGAAFDYGYTF. Here the CDR3 DNA reads TGTGCCAGCAGTCCCGGGGCAGCTTTTGACTATGGCTACACCTTC.

This rearrangement joins TRBV4-1 to TRBJ1-2; 9 bases agree with TRBD1. The J segment lost 1 base and the V segment lost 6 bases, leaving 3 bases of the junction unmatched. The CDR3 has 14 residues. Germline CDR1 is MGHRA and CDR2 is YSYEKL. This chain's CDR3 is CASRRQGDNYGYTF. CDR3 sequence (DNA): TGCGCCAGCAGAAGACAGGGGGATAACTATGGCTACACCTTC.